This T cell receptor beta chain stems from a study of graft-versus-host responses after intestinal transplantation. At the level of the study: Following induction with anti-thymocyte globulin, all recipients were given tacrolimus and steroids for two to four years. Findings and caveats of the study: High graft-versus-host to host-versus-graft T cell clonal ratios marked allografts of patients with graft-donor macrochimerism. GvH clones surfaced in recipient marrow, some emerging earlier in ileum or blood.

A remark on this clone: Its antigen is unknown.

This table comes from immunoSEQ multiplex PCR, and its TCRdb copy is limited to in-frame clones, with some not included. The sample holds some 110,000 clones; about 92% are singletons and the top ten take around 1%. Germline V gene lookup returns CDR1 GTSNPN and CDR2 SVGIG (reference sequence). V was clipped by 1 base and J by 2 bases, with 8 bases between them. CDR3 size: 13 residues. The rearrangement joins TRBV30 to TRBJ1-1, with D uncertain. This receptor was taken from a human donor who was the organ donor for an intestinal transplant. The sequences come from unstimulated CD8+ T cells sorted from spleen or lymph node cells, collected before transplant. The CDR3 coding sequence is TGTGCCTGGAGTGAGGGCAGTAACACTGAAGCTTTCTTT. Translation: CAWSEGSNTEAFF.